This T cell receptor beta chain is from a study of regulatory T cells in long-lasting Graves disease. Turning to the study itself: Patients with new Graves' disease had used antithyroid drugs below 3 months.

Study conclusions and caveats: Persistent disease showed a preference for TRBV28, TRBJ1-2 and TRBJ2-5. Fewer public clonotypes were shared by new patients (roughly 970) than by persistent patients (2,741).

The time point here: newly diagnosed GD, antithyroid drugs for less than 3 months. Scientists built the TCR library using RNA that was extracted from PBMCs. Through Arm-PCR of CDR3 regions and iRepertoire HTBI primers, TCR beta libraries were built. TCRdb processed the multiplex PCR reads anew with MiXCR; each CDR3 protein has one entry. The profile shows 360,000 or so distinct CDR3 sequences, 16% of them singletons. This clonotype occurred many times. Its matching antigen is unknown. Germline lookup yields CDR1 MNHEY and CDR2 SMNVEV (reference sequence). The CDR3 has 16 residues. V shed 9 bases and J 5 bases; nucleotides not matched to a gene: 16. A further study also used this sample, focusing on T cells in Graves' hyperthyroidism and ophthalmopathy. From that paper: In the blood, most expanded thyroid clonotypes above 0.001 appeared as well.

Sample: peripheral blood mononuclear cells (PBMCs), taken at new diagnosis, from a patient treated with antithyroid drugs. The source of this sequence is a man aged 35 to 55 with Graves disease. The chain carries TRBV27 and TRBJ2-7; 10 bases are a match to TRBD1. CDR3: CARAPFPGQGTDEQYF. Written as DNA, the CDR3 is TGTGCCAGAGCCCCGTTCCCGGGACAGGGGACCGACGAGCAGTACTTC.